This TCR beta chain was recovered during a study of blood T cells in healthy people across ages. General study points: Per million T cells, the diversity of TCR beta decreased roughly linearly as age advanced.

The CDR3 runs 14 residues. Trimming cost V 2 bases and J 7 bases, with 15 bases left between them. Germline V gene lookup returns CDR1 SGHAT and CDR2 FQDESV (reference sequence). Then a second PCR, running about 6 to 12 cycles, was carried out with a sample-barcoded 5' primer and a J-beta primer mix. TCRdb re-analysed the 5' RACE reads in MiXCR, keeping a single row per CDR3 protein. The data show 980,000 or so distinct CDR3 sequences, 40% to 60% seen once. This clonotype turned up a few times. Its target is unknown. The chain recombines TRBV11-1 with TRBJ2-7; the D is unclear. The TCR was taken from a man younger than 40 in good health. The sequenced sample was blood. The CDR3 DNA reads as TGTGCCAGCAGCTTACTGGGAAACACTCGGGAGCAGTACTTC. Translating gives CASSLLGNTREQYF.